The 20 T cell receptor beta chains listed next were all sequenced from one sample in a study of control samples from healthy donors and cancer patients. Repertoires were generated with immunoSEQ multiplex PCR, while TCRdb's copy carries only in-frame clones and drops some. The data hold more than 95,000 clones, with around 92% observed a single time. The material sequenced was PBMCs. These receptors were collected from a man aged 80 or over with head and neck cancer.

The chain is built from TRBV5-1 and TRBJ1-6, with TRBD1 identical over 7 bases. The CDR3 covers 15 residues. Germline CDR1 SGHRS, CDR2 YFSETQ. J gave up 8 bases and V 7 bases, and 12 bases lay outside the gene matches. The CDR3 protein is CASRLTQGEDSPLHF. The CDR3 DNA sequence: TGCGCCAGCCGGTTAACTCAGGGGGAGGATTCACCCCTCCACTTT.

This clone appeared a single time. The rearrangement joins TRBV7-9 to TRBJ2-3; D remains ambiguous. Trimming stripped 5 bases from V and 6 bases from J, with 9 bases between. The CDR3 sequence is 12 residues long. CDR1 is SEHNR, CDR2 FQNEAQ, per germline (reference sequence). For the CDR3, the DNA is TGTGCCAGCAGCCCTAATATGGATACGCAGTATTTT. Its protein is CASSPNMDTQYF.

This clone was counted a few times. This chain links TRBV5-1 with TRBJ1-1; perhaps TRBD1 as D (5 bases). Trimming removed 0 bases from V and 6 bases from J, with 12 bases in between. CDR1 and CDR2 from the germline V gene are SGHRS and YFSETQ. The CDR3 sequence is 14 residues long. The CDR3 sequence: CASSLGQMEAEAFF. In DNA, the CDR3 is TGCGCCAGCAGCTTGGGACAGATGGAGGCTGAAGCTTTCTTT.

The chain combines TRBV24-1 with TRBJ2-3, with D uncertain. The ends were cut back, 4 bases at V and 7 bases at J, with 11 bases in the middle. Germline-derived CDR1 and CDR2 are KGHDR and SFDVKD. This CDR3 region has 13 residues. The CDR3 sequence: CATSDPPGNTQYF. The CDR3 nucleotides are TGTGCCACCAGTGACCCGCCGGGCAATACGCAGTATTTT.

The V call is TRBV14, the J call TRBJ1-2; no firm D call. Germline CDR1 and CDR2: SGHDN and FVKESK. CDR3 length: 18 residues. Trimming cost V 6 bases and J 5 bases, with 28 bases left between them. In DNA form, the CDR3 reads TGTGCCAGCAGTCCGATGGTGCCAGGATGGCCTGAGCTATATGGCTACACCTTC. This translates into CASSPMVPGWPELYGYTF.

The J gene is TRBJ1-2, the V gene TRBV18, with 9 positions matching TRBD1. V lost 2 bases to trimming and J lost 1 base; unmatched junction nucleotides: 8. Germline loops: CDR1 KGHSH, CDR2 LQKENI. CDR3 length: 17 amino acids. CDR3 protein: CASSPRTGALVNYGYTF. For the CDR3, the DNA is TGTGCCAGCTCACCAAGGACAGGGGCGCTAGTTAACTATGGCTACACCTTC. Full variable domain (missing parts from reference TRBV18 and TRBJ1-2): NAGVMQNPRHLVRRRGQEARLRCSPMKGHSHVYWYRQLPEEGLKFMVYLQKENIIDESGMPKERFSAEFPKEGPSILRIQQVVRGDSAAYFCASSPRTGALVNYGYTFGSGTRLTVV.

This rearrangement joins TRBV6-5 to TRBJ2-2; 7 nucleotides match TRBD1. From germline, CDR1 is MNHEY and CDR2 SVGAGI. The V segment lost 2 bases and the J segment 6 bases; nucleotides outside the gene matches: 6. The length of the CDR3 is 15 residues. CDR3 sequence reads: CASSYTTGDPGELFF. CDR3 nucleotides: TGTGCCAGCAGTTACACTACAGGGGATCCCGGGGAGCTGTTTTTT.

This chain connects TRBV23-1 to TRBJ1-5; 8 bases fit TRBD1. TRBV23-1 falls under the ORF class, with uncertain function. CDR3 length: 14 amino acids. V shed 4 bases and J 4 bases; nucleotides not matched to a gene: 3. CDR3 protein: CASSRGQVNQPQHF. DNA for the CDR3: TGCGCCAGCAGTCGGGGACAGGTTAATCAGCCCCAGCATTTT.

The chain couples TRBV4-1 to TRBJ2-7, with D uncertain. The CDR3 is 16 amino acids. Per the germline V gene, CDR1 is MGHRA and CDR2 is YSYEKL. The V end lost 2 bases, the J end lost 6 bases, and 20 bases lay between the germline ends. In DNA form, the CDR3 reads TGCGCCAGCAGCCAAAATACTCTAGGTTCCCGCTCCGAGCAGTACTTC. This sequence encodes CASSQNTLGSRSEQYF.

This clone was detected only a few times. The genes are TRBV10-3 and TRBJ1-1; D is undetermined. Germline V gene data show CDR1 as ENHRY and CDR2 as SYGVKD. The germline V and J ends were trimmed by 7 bases and 0 bases, with 9 bases remaining between them. This CDR3 has 13 residues. The DNA for the CDR3 is TGTGCCATCAAACAGTACATGAACACTGAAGCTTTCTTT. Amino acid sequence: CAIKQYMNTEAFF.

The chain joins TRBV6-5 to TRBJ2-1, with 9 bases lining up with TRBD1. Trimming at V came to 2 bases and at J to 4 bases, leaving 6 bases not matched to a gene. Germline values: CDR1 MNHEY, CDR2 SVGAGI. The CDR3 runs to 16 residues. This chain's CDR3 is CASSYHRDRAYNEQFF. The CDR3 DNA reads as TGTGCCAGCAGTTACCACCGGGACAGGGCTTACAATGAGCAGTTCTTC.

The V and J genes are TRBV29-1 and TRBJ2-7; tentatively, D is TRBD1 (5 bases). The length of the CDR3 is 14 residues. Germline-derived CDR1 and CDR2 are SQVTM and ANQGSEA. V was trimmed by 4 bases and J by 6 bases, leaving 19 bases between them. CDR3 amino acids: CSVVPRSTDGEQYF. The CDR3 DNA reads TGCAGCGTTGTCCCCCGCTCGACAGACGGCGAGCAGTACTTC.

The CDR3 sequence: CASSPGVSGNTIYF. The CDR3 DNA follows: TGTGCCAGCAGTCCCGGGGTCTCTGGAAACACCATATATTTT. The rearrangement links TRBV27 to TRBJ1-3; D is uncertain. The CDR3 length is 14 residues. CDR1 and CDR2 (germline): MNHEY, SMNVEV (reference sequence). The V and J ends lost 5 bases and 0 bases respectively, with 8 bases between them.

J is TRBJ2-5 and V is TRBV7-9, with unresolved D. V was trimmed by 4 bases and J by 3 bases, leaving 9 bases between them. From germline, CDR1 is SEHNR and CDR2 FQNEAQ (reference sequence). The CDR3 has 13 amino acids. CDR3 in amino acids: CASSSDLKETQYF. The CDR3 coding sequence is TGTGCCAGCAGCTCAGACTTGAAAGAGACCCAGTACTTC.

The rearrangement uses TRBV9 and TRBJ2-2; D unclear. The CDR3 length is 15 residues. V dropped 3 bases and J dropped 2 bases, with 11 bases sitting between them. Looked up from germline, CDR1 is SGDLS and CDR2 is YYNGEE. The CDR3 region has the DNA TGTGCCAGCAGCGCAGTCGGACCAAACACCGGGGAGCTGTTTTTT. This codes for CASSAVGPNTGELFF.

The chain carries TRBV6-5 and TRBJ1-2; weak D call: TRBD1 (6 bases). The CDR3 has 13 residues. V was clipped by 10 bases and J by 4 bases, with 16 bases between them. Germline CDR1 is MNHEY and CDR2 is SVGAGI. CDR3 region: CAMSGGRIYGYTF. DNA of the CDR3: TGTGCCATGAGTGGGGGCCGGATCTATGGCTACACCTTC.

The chain has TRBV10-1 and TRBJ1-1, with D maybe TRBD1 (5 bases). The germline V and J ends were trimmed by 0 bases and 4 bases, with 9 bases remaining between them. Looked up from germline, CDR1 is WNHNN and CDR2 is SYGVQD (reference sequence). This CDR3 is built from 14 residues. CDR3 DNA: TGCGCCAGCAGTGAGTCAATTGGGGCCACTGAAGCTTTCTTT. This encodes CASSESIGATEAFF.

V usage is TRBV19 and J usage is TRBJ2-5; D is perhaps TRBD1 (6 bases). The germline V gene has CDR1 LNHDA and CDR2 SQIVND (reference sequence). The CDR3 covers 15 residues. V gave up 6 bases and J gave up 0 bases, with 14 bases separating them. The chain's CDR3 is CASSPGTPYQETQYF. As DNA, the CDR3 is TGTGCCAGTAGCCCCGGGACACCGTACCAAGAGACCCAGTACTTC.

The chain recombines TRBV3-1 (or the pseudogene TRBV3-2) with TRBJ2-5; TRBD2 might be the D (6 bases). This CDR3 region has 18 residues. The germline V and J ends were trimmed by 0 bases and 4 bases, with 21 bases remaining between them. Germline V gene data show CDR1 as LGHDT and CDR2 as YNNKEL (reference sequence). The CDR3 reads CASSQDPPTDYSRETQYF. In DNA form, the CDR3 reads TGTGCCAGCAGCCAAGACCCCCCCACGGACTATTCTAGAGAGACCCAGTACTTC.

The rearrangement uses TRBV27 and TRBJ1-1; D not resolved. The V gene lost 2 bases and the J gene lost 0 bases, with 4 bases spanning the gap. The germline gives CDR1 MNHEY, CDR2 SMNVEV (reference sequence). This CDR3 comprises 13 residues. The CDR3 region is CASSLEVNTEAFF. CDR3 coding DNA: TGTGCCAGCAGTTTAGAGGTGAACACTGAAGCTTTCTTT.